Given below is one T cell receptor (beta chain) in context. The data originate from a study of T cell changes during pregnancy in multiple sclerosis. Generated by immunoSEQ multiplex PCR, the TCRdb table keeps only in-frame clones and is missing some. Among 80,000 or so clones, 94% were seen once, and the ten largest hold roughly 0.9%. V dropped 3 bases and J dropped 2 bases, with 12 bases sitting between them. The V gene's germline CDR1 is SGHRS and CDR2 YFSETQ. The CDR3 length is 15 residues. The chain carries TRBV5-1 and TRBJ2-1, with D tentatively TRBD1 (5 bases). The receptor comes from a female donor in good health, enrolled as a control in a pregnancy study. The sequenced sample was peripheral blood, obtained in the second trimester of pregnancy. The CDR3 nucleotides read TGCGCCAGCAGCTCCCTAGGGGCGACCTACAATGAGCAGTTCTTC. This gives the protein CASSSLGATYNEQFF.